The text below deals with one TCR beta chain. These data belong to a study of shared clonotypes between healthy human individuals. Each sample came from a Caucasian adult donor living in Nashville, Tennessee. Replicate PCRs were loaded with approximately 300 ng DNA from unsorted PBMC, about 30,000 T cell genomes. Sequencing used immunoSEQ multiplex PCR; TCRdb keeps in-frame clones, though not all of them. The sample shows around 440,000 clones, approximately 71% of them seen only once. Material: PBMCs. The clonotype was recovered from a woman aged 40 to 50 in good health. Some clones in this sample may be carry-over from other donors' samples.

CDR3 DNA sequence: TGTGCCAGCAGTCGGACAGGGGTAGCGGGAGACTACAATGAGCAGTTCTTC. It codes for CASSRTGVAGDYNEQFF. The chain uses TRBV28 and TRBJ2-1; D assignment may be TRBD1 or TRBD2 (9 bases each). The germline V and J ends were trimmed by 5 bases and 3 bases, with 20 bases remaining between them. This CDR3 region has 17 residues. Germline loops: CDR1 MDHEN, CDR2 SYDVKM. Using reference TRBV28 and TRBJ2-1 for the parts outside the CDR3, the full variable domain is DVKVTQSSRYLVKRTGEKVFLECVQDMDHENMFWYRQDPGLGLRLIYFSYDVKMKEKGDIPEGYSVSREKKERFSLILESASTNQTSMYLCASSRTGVAGDYNEQFFGPGTRLTVL.